These T cell receptor beta chains were read from a single sample in a study of cytomegalovirus exposure and HLA in healthy donors. This table comes from immunoSEQ multiplex PCR, and its TCRdb copy is limited to in-frame clones, with some not included. The top ten hold under 8.5% of the sample, which has about 86,000 clones, just over 70% seen once. Sequencing was performed on PBMCs. These receptors all stem from a man in his fifties or sixties in good health and CMV-seronegative. Each CDR3 is given with its conserved first and last residue. D genes are given only for firm matches. The size of a clone is reported for some rows only, either as once, few or many, or as a class for expanded clones.

j_gene | d_gene | abundance | v_gene | CDR3aa | CDR3nt
TRBJ2-7 | TRBD2 | . | TRBV6-5 | CASSSSGSYEQYF | TGTGCCAGCAGTTCTAGCGGGAGCTACGAGCAGTACTTC
TRBJ1-1 | . | . | TRBV29-1 | CSVDREGTEAFF | TGCAGCGTTGACAGGGAAGGCACTGAAGCTTTCTTT
TRBJ1-4 | TRBD1 | . | TRBV6-1 | CASQRSTGGGEKLFF | TGTGCCAGCCAGCGGTCGACAGGGGGCGGTGAAAAACTGTTTTTT
TRBJ2-1 | TRBD1 | . | TRBV5-1 | CASSLFSTGGRLLYNEQFF | TGCGCCAGCAGCTTGTTTTCGACAGGGGGCCGACTCCTTTACAATGAGCAGTTCTTC
TRBJ1-6 | . | . | TRBV6-1 | CASSEAKENSPLHF | TGTGCCAGCAGTGAGGCTAAGGAGAATTCACCCCTCCACTTT
TRBJ2-1 | . | . | TRBV5-4 | CASSPEPGPLSYNEQFF | TGTGCCAGCAGCCCAGAACCAGGGCCTCTCTCCTACAATGAGCAGTTCTTC
TRBJ2-7 | . | . | TRBV7-9 | CASSRVLVTEEQYF | TGTGCCAGCAGCCGCGTCCTGGTCACTGAAGAGCAGTACTTC
TRBJ1-2 | . | . | TRBV4-1 | CASSQGQAANYGYTF | TGCGCCAGCAGCCAAGGACAGGCCGCTAACTATGGCTACACCTTC
TRBJ2-5 | TRBD1 | . | TRBV28 | CASSLLDREETQYF | TGTGCCAGCAGTTTACTGGACAGGGAAGAGACCCAGTACTTC
TRBJ2-3 | . | . | TRBV19 | CASSILGGGTDTQYF | TGTGCCAGTAGTATCCTAGGGGGGGGCACAGATACGCAGTATTTT
TRBJ1-1 | . | . | TRBV29-1 | CSGRNPGLPTGTEAFF | TGCAGCGGCCGAAACCCGGGACTACCAACTGGCACTGAAGCTTTCTTT
TRBJ1-4 | TRBD1 | . | TRBV11-2 | CASSSSTGTGEKLFF | TGTGCCAGCAGCTCGTCGACAGGGACTGGTGAAAAACTGTTTTTT
TRBJ2-3 | TRBD1 | . | TRBV5-6 | CASSSDRGVTDTQYF | TGTGCCAGCAGCTCCGACAGGGGGGTCACAGATACGCAGTATTTT
TRBJ2-1 | TRBD2 | . | TRBV10-2 | CASRTSGGNNEQFF | TGCGCCAGCAGGACTAGCGGGGGAAACAATGAGCAGTTCTTC
TRBJ2-7 | . | . | TRBV11-3 | CASSLDPLYEQYF | TGTGCCAGCAGCTTAGATCCCCTTTACGAGCAGTACTTC
TRBJ2-3 | . | . | TRBV2 | CASNRAGTDTQYF | TGTGCCAGCAATAGGGCGGGTACAGATACGCAGTATTTT
TRBJ2-3 | TRBD2 | . | TRBV9 | CASSVDQRGTDTQYF | TGTGCCAGCAGCGTAGACCAGCGGGGAACAGATACGCAGTATTTT
TRBJ2-1 | . | . | TRBV7-8 | CASSPPEVPVYNEQFF | TGTGCCAGCAGCCCGCCGGAGGTTCCGGTTTACAATGAGCAGTTCTTC
TRBJ2-7 | TRBD2 | . | TRBV7-9 | CASSLVVAGYEQYF | TGTGCCAGCAGCTTAGTAGTAGCGGGATACGAGCAGTACTTC
TRBJ2-7 | . | few | TRBV6-1 | CASSEVFEQYF | TGTGCCAGCAGTGAAGTCTTCGAGCAGTACTTC
TRBJ2-3 | . | . | TRBV25-1 | CASSNPLGAADTQYF | TGTGCCAGCAGTAACCCCCTTGGGGCTGCAGATACGCAGTATTTT
TRBJ2-3 | TRBD2 | few | TRBV30 | CASRLAGAGDTQYF | TGTGCCTCCCGACTAGCGGGGGCAGGGGATACGCAGTATTTT
TRBJ1-2 | . | . | TRBV29-1 | CSVEVLWGSSNYGYTF | TGCAGCGTTGAAGTCCTGTGGGGCAGCTCTAACTATGGCTACACCTTC
TRBJ1-4 | . | . | TRBV30 | CAWSGTIKNEKLFF | TGTGCCTGGAGTGGGACAATTAAAAATGAAAAACTGTTTTTT
TRBJ2-2 | . | . | TRBV10-3 | CAIEVGGTGELFF | TGTGCCATCGAAGTCGGGGGCACCGGGGAGCTGTTTTTT
TRBJ2-7 | TRBD2 | few | TRBV6-5 | CASSYGGGSYEQYF | TGTGCCAGCAGTTACGGCGGGGGTTCCTACGAGCAGTACTTC
TRBJ1-3 | TRBD1 | . | TRBV29-1 | CSVAGTATGNTIYF | TGCAGCGTTGCCGGGACAGCCACTGGAAACACCATATATTTT
TRBJ1-6 | . | . | TRBV5-1 | CASSLSGDGSPLHF | TGCGCCAGCAGCTTGTCAGGGGATGGTTCACCCCTCCACTTT
TRBJ2-7 | . | . | TRBV7-2 | CASSRTLLIAYEQYF | TGTGCCAGCAGCCGGACACTCCTGATTGCCTACGAGCAGTACTTC
TRBJ2-6 | . | . | TRBV19 | CASTEVSGANVLTF | TGTGCCAGTACTGAGGTCTCTGGGGCCAACGTCCTGACTTTC
TRBJ1-1 | . | once | TRBV11-2 | CASSSQGYTEAFF | TGTGCCAGCAGCTCTCAGGGGTACACTGAAGCTTTCTTT
TRBJ1-1 | . | . | TRBV6-1 | CASSLTGRTEAFF | TGTGCCAGCAGTTTGACAGGCCGGACTGAAGCTTTCTTT
TRBJ1-5 | TRBD1 | few | TRBV7-9 | CSSSLATGVMSQPQHF | TGTTCCAGCAGCTTAGCGACAGGGGTTATGAGTCAGCCCCAGCATTTT
TRBJ1-6 | . | . | TRBV9 | CASSVEGGGSPLHF | TGTGCCAGCAGCGTAGAAGGGGGTGGGTCACCCCTCCACTTT
TRBJ1-1 | . | . | TRBV29-1 | CSVEEAIEAFF | TGCAGCGTTGAAGAGGCAATAGAAGCTTTCTTT
TRBJ1-4 | . | few | TRBV2 | CASGTEEKLFF | TGTGCCAGCGGTACAGAGGAAAAACTGTTTTTT
TRBJ2-3 | TRBD2 | few | TRBV27 | CASRLAGNTDTQYF | TGTGCCAGCAGACTAGCGGGGAACACAGATACGCAGTATTTT
TRBJ2-5 | . | . | TRBV7-2 | CASSLVQQETQYF | TGTGCCAGCAGCTTAGTACAGCAAGAGACCCAGTACTTC
TRBJ1-1 | TRBD1 | . | TRBV7-7 | CASSKIGQGNTEAFF | TGTGCTAGCAGCAAAATTGGACAGGGGAACACTGAAGCTTTCTTT
TRBJ2-7 | . | few | TRBV30 | CAWRASSYEQYF | TGTGCCTGGAGAGCAAGCTCCTACGAGCAGTACTTC
TRBJ1-2 | . | . | TRBV18 | CASSPAGDVNGYTF | TGTGCCAGCTCACCAGCAGGGGATGTGAATGGCTACACCTTC
TRBJ1-2 | . | . | TRBV4-1 | CASSQDSSGFGYTF | TGCGCCAGCAGCCAAGATTCGTCAGGGTTTGGCTACACCTTC